The 26 T cell receptor beta chains below come from one sample, sequenced in a study of T cell repertoires in cytomegalovirus infection (dated by TCRdb to between 2018 and 2021). These receptors are not linked to any known antigen. The instrument given in TCRdb is Illumina HiSeq 1500. Clones were called with MiXCR by TCRdb after fastp trimmed the public reads at Q25, and only in-frame beta chains were retained. Each CDR3 protein gets just one entry, which takes the most common genes and DNA from the rows behind it. In this sample the table shows 110,000 or so distinct CDR3 sequences, roughly 30% of which occur a single time. The ten largest clones represent around two fifths of the sample. Explained via the paper, the treatment or condition label denotes: in vitro stimulation with specific CMV peptide epitopes to enrich CMV-specific T cells. The sample here was CD8+ T cells from cultured PBMCs, taken from culture after CMV antigen stimulation. These receptors all come from a human donor in good health (CMV status not recorded). Some clones in this sample may be carry-over from other donors' samples.

J is TRBJ2-2 and V is TRBV24-1; 11 nucleotides match TRBD2. J lost 6 bases, V lost 4 bases, and 6 bases had no gene match. There are 16 residues in the CDR3. CDR1 KGHDR and CDR2 SFDVKD come from the germline V gene. The CDR3: CATSEPSGRSPGELFF. In nucleotides, the CDR3 is TGTGCCACCAGTGAACCTAGCGGGAGGAGTCCCGGGGAGCTGTTTTTT.

This clonotype was observed a single time. It may be a read error: a sequence one base away is much more abundant. The rearrangement joins TRBV7-6 to TRBJ2-1; D gene unclear. This CDR3 is built from 12 residues. V was shortened by 0 bases and J by 8 bases, with 5 bases between the two germline ends. CDR1 and CDR2 (germline): SGHVS, FNYEAQ. The CDR3 loop reads CASSLASYEQFF. The CDR3 bases are TGTGCCAGCAGCTTAGCTAGCTATGAGCAGTTCTTC.

This clonotype was recorded a few times. This sequence joins TRBV6-6 and TRBJ1-5, with a weak D call TRBD1 (6 bases). The germline V gene has CDR1 MNHNY and CDR2 SVGAGI (reference sequence). The CDR3 spans 16 residues. Trimming removed 1 base from V and 2 bases from J, with 12 bases in between. In DNA form, the CDR3 reads TGTGCCAGCAGTTACTATGGGGGGCCAGGCAATCAGCCCCAGCATTTT. As protein: CASSYYGGPGNQPQHF.

This clonotype was seen a handful of times. This chain links TRBV6-2 or TRBV6-3 with TRBJ1-1; D remains unclear. V was clipped by 6 bases and J by 5 bases, with 10 bases between them. The CDR3 is 12 amino acids. Germline loops: CDR1 MNHEY, CDR2 SVGEGT. The CDR3 DNA sequence: TGTGCCAGCAGGTATTGGGAGACTGAAGCTTTCTTT. Amino acid sequence: CASRYWETEAFF.

Note on this clonotype: An end of the junction differs from the germline gene, which may be a read error. The J gene is TRBJ2-7, the V gene TRBV5-3, with a tentative D call TRBD2 (6 bases). TRBV5-3 is labeled an ORF, and its function is uncertain. CDR3 size: 15 residues. The chain's CDR3 is CASSLGLSPTYEQYF. In DNA, the CDR3 is TGTGCCAGCAGCTTGGGACTCTCTCCCACCTACGAGCAGTACTTC.

In its sample, this clonotype was seen many times. The chain has TRBV28 and TRBJ1-5; D unresolved. V was trimmed by 6 bases and J by 0 bases, leaving 6 bases between them. Germline-derived CDR1 and CDR2 are MDHEN and SYDVKM. CDR3 length: 13 amino acids. The CDR3 spells CASRAPSNQPQHF. The CDR3 DNA reads TGTGCCAGCAGGGCTCCTAGCAATCAGCCCCAGCATTTT.

This clonotype was seen ten or more times. The chain couples TRBV7-2 to TRBJ2-1, with 10 positions matching TRBD2. CDR3 length: 21 amino acids. In germline, CDR1 is SGHTA, CDR2 FQGNSA. V trimming: 5 bases; J trimming: 0 bases; junction bases outside the gene matches: 19. The CDR3 loop is CASSGRGGRTSGPHSYNEQFF. CDR3 coding DNA: TGTGCCAGCAGCGGCAGGGGTGGTCGGACTAGCGGCCCCCACTCCTACAATGAGCAGTTCTTC.

A few counts support this clonotype. At one boundary the junction diverges from the germline segment, which might be a read error. The V and J genes are TRBV7-7 and TRBJ2-5; TRBD1 matches 12 bases. The V gene's germline CDR1 is SSHAT and CDR2 FNYEAQ (reference sequence). The CDR3 contains 15 residues. As DNA, the CDR3 is TGTGCTAGCAGCTTTGGGACAGGGGGCCTGGAGACCCAGTACTTC. Protein sequence: CASSFGTGGLETQYF. The whole variable domain, filled in from reference TRBV7-7 and TRBJ2-5, reads GAGVSQSPRYKVTKRGQDVTLRCDPISSHATLYWYQQALGQGPEFLTYFNYEAQPDKSGLPSDRFSAERPEGSISTLTIQRTEQRDSAMYRCASSFGTGGLETQYFGPGTRLLVL.

This clonotype was recorded a few times. This chain joins TRBV24-1 and TRBJ2-2; tentative D call: TRBD1 (6 bases). V gave up 9 bases and J gave up 3 bases, with 13 bases separating them. This CDR3 has 14 residues. Germline V gives CDR1 KGHDR, CDR2 SFDVKD. CDR3 region: CATRGAGDTGELFF. The CDR3 nucleotides read TGTGCCACCCGAGGCGCAGGGGACACCGGGGAGCTGTTTTTT.

In this sample, this clonotype turned up a few times. J is TRBJ1-5 and V is TRBV12-3 or TRBV12-4, with D perhaps TRBD1 (6 bases). V was pared by 5 bases and J by 2 bases, with 28 bases between. This CDR3 spans 20 amino acids. The CDR3 nucleotides are TGTGCCAGCAGTCCGTGGGACATTTACGGGCCCATGGCCGGCAATCAGCCCCAGCATTTT. This codes for CASSPWDIYGPMAGNQPQHF.

The chain has TRBV19 and TRBJ1-5, with TRBD1 matching 9 bases. The V gene's germline CDR1 is LNHDA and CDR2 SQIVND (reference sequence). CDR3 length: 15 residues. The V segment lost 2 bases and the J segment 5 bases; nucleotides outside the gene matches: 4. The CDR3 nucleotides read TGTGCCAGTAGTATAAGGACAGGGGAATATCAGCCCCAGCATTTT. Translating it yields CASSIRTGEYQPQHF.

The sample holds many counts of this clonotype. The rearrangement links TRBV5-1 to TRBJ2-6; TRBD1 might be the D (8 bases). The CDR3 is 19 amino acids. V lost 4 bases to trimming and J lost 0 bases, with 20 bases between them. Per the germline V gene, CDR1 is SGHRS and CDR2 is YFSETQ. The CDR3 sequence: CASSPGGGTGLSGANVLTF. The CDR3 DNA follows: TGCGCCAGCAGCCCGGGAGGCGGGACAGGTCTCTCTGGGGCCAACGTCCTGACTTTC.

This chain joins TRBV4-3 and TRBJ1-1; 7 bases match TRBD1. The CDR3 is 14 amino acids. From germline, CDR1 is LGHNA and CDR2 YSLEER. J lost 7 bases, V lost 0 bases, and 5 bases had no gene match. The CDR3 nucleotides read TGCGCCAGCAGCCAAGATCGGGGACAGAGTGAAGCTTTCTTT. This sequence encodes CASSQDRGQSEAFF.

The J gene is TRBJ1-6, the V gene TRBV11-2; tentatively, D is TRBD1 (5 bases). The ends were cut back, 6 bases at V and 10 bases at J, with 19 bases in the middle. CDR3 size: 15 residues. Germline V gene data show CDR1 as SGHAT and CDR2 as FQNNGV. CDR3: CASRPVGASGSPLHF. CDR3 coding DNA: TGTGCCAGCAGGCCGGTCGGGGCGTCCGGGTCACCCCTCCACTTT.

This clonotype has a handful of counts. The rearrangement joins TRBV7-6 to TRBJ2-1; TRBD1 might be the D (6 bases). CDR3 length equals 15 residues. Germline V gives CDR1 SGHVS, CDR2 FNYEAQ. Trimming cost V 2 bases and J 4 bases, with 12 bases left between them. The CDR3 sequence is CASSLSGAPYNEQFF. The CDR3 region has the DNA TGTGCCAGCAGCTTATCAGGGGCCCCATACAATGAGCAGTTCTTC.

The chain is built from TRBV7-4 and TRBJ2-7; D is perhaps TRBD1 (6 bases). Trimming shortened V by 4 bases and J by 0 bases, and 16 bases separated the two germline ends. The CDR3 contains 16 residues. From germline, CDR1 is SGHVT and CDR2 SQSDAQ. CDR3 DNA: TGTGCCAGCAGCTCAACCGCCGGGACACTCTCCTACGAGCAGTACTTC. This sequence encodes CASSSTAGTLSYEQYF.

The chain carries TRBV4-3 and TRBJ2-5; D call uncertain. V was trimmed by 4 bases and J by 2 bases, leaving 8 bases between them. The germline CDR1 and CDR2 sequences are LGHNA and YSLEER. The CDR3 contains 13 residues. The CDR3 DNA is TGCGCCAGCAGCCCCAGACGGCAAGAGACCCAGTACTTC. Protein sequence: CASSPRRQETQYF.

This clonotype was seen just once. The V gene is TRBV29-1, the J gene TRBJ1-1; possibly TRBD1 for D (5 bases). This CDR3 spans 13 amino acids. Between the trimmed V and J ends, which lost 7 bases and 5 bases, there was a span of 17 bases. The germline V gene has CDR1 SQVTM and CDR2 ANQGSEA. This CDR3 is CSARGLGLTEAFF. The CDR3 DNA is TGCAGCGCCCGGGGCTTGGGACTGACTGAAGCTTTCTTT.

The chain recombines TRBV2 with TRBJ2-7, with TRBD2 matching 8 bases. Per germline, CDR1 SNHLY and CDR2 FYNNEI. This CDR3 has 15 residues. V lost 4 bases and J lost 6; bases outside the gene matches: 11. CDR3 in amino acids: CASSALLTGGPEQYF. In DNA, the CDR3 is TGTGCCAGCAGTGCTCTATTGACGGGGGGGCCCGAGCAGTACTTC.

This clonotype was counted between two and nine times. The J gene is TRBJ2-2, the V gene TRBV11-2; TRBD1 aligns across 8 bases. Germline CDR1 and CDR2: SGHAT and FQNNGV. The CDR3 is made up of 19 amino acids. V was pared by 8 bases and J by 1 base, with 18 bases of the junction left unmatched. In DNA, the CDR3 is TGTGCCAGCGCTCCCTTCGGCAGGGGGCCAGAACAGAACACCGGGGAGCTGTTTTTT. It is translated as CASAPFGRGPEQNTGELFF.

The chain links TRBV28 to TRBJ1-3; TRBD1 is a possible D gene (6 bases). The V gene lost 3 bases and the J gene lost 4 bases, with 10 bases spanning the gap. The CDR3 is made up of 14 amino acids. CDR1 is MDHEN, CDR2 SYDVKM, per germline. CDR3 loop: CASSFWGPGNTIYF. DNA for the CDR3: TGTGCCAGCAGTTTCTGGGGGCCCGGAAACACCATATATTTT.

This clonotype was seen repeatedly, ten times or more. The genes are TRBV6-6 and TRBJ1-1; the D gene is possibly TRBD1 (5 bases). The CDR3 is made up of 13 amino acids. Germline CDR1 is MNHNY and CDR2 is SVGAGI (reference sequence). Trimming removed 0 bases from V and 7 bases from J, with 9 bases in between. In DNA, the CDR3 is TGTGCCAGCAGTTACTCGGGGCAGTTTGAAGCTTTCTTT. Translation gives CASSYSGQFEAFF.

This clonotype was recorded once. The chain recombines TRBV4-1 with TRBJ2-7; 8 positions agree with TRBD2. CDR1 and CDR2 (germline): MGHRA, YSYEKL. The CDR3 sequence is 15 residues long. With 4 bases clipped from V and 3 bases from J, the junction kept 8 bases outside the gene matches. CDR3 bases: TGCGCCAGCAGCCCAGTCGGGACTAGTATCTACGAGCAGTACTTC. This codes for CASSPVGTSIYEQYF.

This chain links TRBV4-1 with TRBJ1-5; D unresolved. The V gene lost 3 bases and the J gene lost 4 bases, with 7 bases spanning the gap. Germline CDR1 and CDR2: MGHRA and YSYEKL. This CDR3 region has 13 residues. For the CDR3, the DNA is TGCGCCAGCAGCCACAGCGCAAATCAGCCCCAGCATTTT. It specifies CASSHSANQPQHF.

The chain employs TRBV18 and TRBJ1-1, with D possibly matching TRBD1 (6 bases). The CDR3 is 15 amino acids. V shed 2 bases and J shed 6 bases, with 16 bases lying between them. The V gene's germline CDR1 is KGHSH and CDR2 LQKENI. CDR3 nucleotides: TGTGCCAGCTCACCAGCTTCAGGGGCAGGGCCTGAAGCTTTCTTT. This sequence encodes CASSPASGAGPEAFF.

J is TRBJ2-7 and V is TRBV27, with 7 bases identical to TRBD1. The V segment lost 4 bases and the J segment 2 bases; nucleotides outside the gene matches: 8. The CDR3 has 15 residues. CDR1 and CDR2 from the germline V gene are MNHEY and SMNVEV (reference sequence). CDR3: CASSWSTGTAYEQYF. For the CDR3, the DNA is TGTGCCAGCAGTTGGAGTACCGGGACAGCCTACGAGCAGTACTTC.